Below, 8 T cell receptor beta chains from the same sample are listed, as sequenced in a study of blood T cells in healthy people across ages. Primed by a sample-barcoded 5' primer and a J-beta primer mix, a second PCR proceeded for about 7 to 12 cycles. From the 5' RACE reads, TCRdb called clonotypes with MiXCR, one entry per CDR3 protein. Of about a million distinct CDR3 sequences listed, 45% to 60% were seen once; the top ten hold around a fifth. Sample: blood. These TCRs come from a woman aged 60-75 years in good health.

The chain employs TRBV9 and TRBJ2-7, with D possibly matching TRBD1 (5 bases). Trimming left V 0 bases short and J 0 bases short, with 19 bases between. Germline loops: CDR1 SGDLS, CDR2 YYNGEE. The CDR3 runs 18 residues. CDR3: CASSVGGPGIAASYEQYF. The CDR3 DNA follows: TGTGCCAGCAGCGTAGGGGGCCCAGGTATTGCGGCCTCCTACGAGCAGTACTTC.

Ten or more counts support this clonotype. Given a much more abundant clone one base away, this may be a read error. The J gene is TRBJ2-7, the V gene TRBV7-8; D remains unclear. Germline CDR1 reads SGHVS; CDR2 reads FQNEAQ. The CDR3 length is 15 residues. Trimming shortened V by 0 bases and J by 1 base, and 10 bases separated the two germline ends. The CDR3 region is CASSLATELSYEQYF. The DNA of the CDR3 is TGTGCCAGCAGCTTAGCTACGGAACTTTCCTACGAGCAGTACTTC. The full variable domain, in which reference TRBV7-8 and TRBJ2-7 provide the parts outside the CDR3, is GAGVSQSPRYKVAKRGQDVALRCDPISGHVSLFWYQQALGQGPEFLTYFQNEAQLDKSGLPSDRFFAERPEGSVSTLKIQRTQQEDSAVYLCASSLATELSYEQYFGPGTRLTVT.

This chain uses TRBV28 with TRBJ2-3, with a weak D call TRBD2 (6 bases). Germline CDR1 reads MDHEN; CDR2 reads SYDVKM. The CDR3 has 15 residues. V gave up 6 bases and J gave up 2 bases, with 15 bases separating them. The CDR3 nucleotides are TGTGCCAGCAGCACCCAGGGACTGCCCACAGATACGCAGTATTTT. Residues: CASSTQGLPTDTQYF.

This clonotype was counted once. The rearrangement joins TRBV7-9 to TRBJ2-1; possibly TRBD1 or TRBD2 for D (5 bases each). Trimming took 5 bases from V and 0 from J, leaving 17 bases between them. The CDR3 is made up of 17 amino acids. Germline V gene lookup returns CDR1 SEHNR and CDR2 FQNEAQ (reference sequence). The CDR3 is CASSAPRPGSSYNEQFF. CDR3 sequence (DNA): TGTGCCAGCAGCGCCCCCCGGCCAGGGAGCTCCTACAATGAGCAGTTCTTC.

The CDR3 protein is CASSVTSRVYNEQFF. The CDR3 DNA follows: TGTGCCAGCAGCGTAACTAGCAGGGTCTACAATGAGCAGTTCTTC. V gene TRBV7-2 combines with J gene TRBJ2-1, with D perhaps matching TRBD2 (6 bases). Per germline, CDR1 SGHTA and CDR2 FQGNSA. The CDR3 runs 15 residues. Trimming took off 5 bases at V and 3 bases at J, with 14 bases between the two ends. The entire variable domain, with the rest obtained from reference TRBV7-2 and TRBJ2-1, is as follows: GAGVSQSPSNKVTEKGKDVELRCDPISGHTALYWYRQSLGQGLEFLIYFQGNSAPDKSGLPSDRFSAERTGGSVSTLTIQRTQQEDSAVYLCASSVTSRVYNEQFFGPGTRLTVL.

Turning to this clonotype: This sequence may be a read error, since a much larger clone differs from it by one base. V and J are TRBV28 and TRBJ2-1; no clear D. V was clipped by 5 bases and J by 13 bases, with 18 bases between them. Germline V gene sequence: CDR1 MDHEN, CDR2 SYDVKM. This CDR3 comprises 13 residues. This CDR3 reads CASSAYLEETQFF. The CDR3 DNA sequence: TGTGCCAGCAGTGCGTACCTTGAAGAGACCCAGTTCTTC.

In this sample, this clonotype turned up a few times. The gene calls are TRBV20-1 and TRBJ2-3; D not certain. The CDR3 consists of 14 residues. Germline CDR1 reads DFQATT; CDR2 reads SNEGSKA (reference sequence). V lost 3 bases, J lost 0 bases, and 10 bases lay in between. The CDR3 sequence is CSARTESSTDTQYF. In DNA, the CDR3 is TGCAGTGCTAGGACGGAGTCTAGCACAGATACGCAGTATTTT.

The chain employs TRBV12-3 or TRBV12-4 and TRBJ2-7, with D unclear. The end of the DNA aligns better with TRBJ2-5, so the J call may be wrong. The CDR3 loop spans 14 amino acids. The CDR3 reads CASSLTSVSETQYF. The CDR3 DNA reads as TGTGCCAGCAGTTTAACGAGCGTTTCGGAGACCCAGTACTTC.